This entry lists 20 T cell receptor beta chains sequenced from one sample in a study of CXCR3-negative and CXCR3-positive naive CD8 T cells. TRB cDNA libraries were made by UMI-labeled 5' RACE. TCRdb processed the 5' RACE reads again and assigns one entry to each CDR3 protein, with no DNA. Its table lists nearly 45,000 distinct CDR3 sequences. Specimen: memory CD8+ T cells from blood. The receptor set was obtained from a human donor in good health. Some clones in this sample may be carry-over from other donors' samples.

The V gene is TRBV12-3 or TRBV12-4, the J gene TRBJ2-3; TCRdb names TRBD2, which stays unverified in the absence of DNA. The CDR3 contains 18 residues. The CDR3 spells CASSPTGLAGGVTDTQYF.

The CDR3 here is CSVIPSGAYEQYF. This rearrangement joins TRBV29-1 to TRBJ2-7; checking the TCRdb D call of TRBD2 is not possible without DNA. The CDR3 is 13 amino acids. CDR1 is SQVTM, CDR2 ANQGSEA, per germline.

The V gene is TRBV29-1, the J gene TRBJ2-7. This CDR3 is built from 13 residues. In germline, CDR1 is SQVTM, CDR2 ANQGSEA. The CDR3 region is CSVEVFPTYEQYF.

V usage is TRBV29-1 and J usage is TRBJ2-7. The CDR3 spans 12 residues. In germline, CDR1 is SQVTM, CDR2 ANQGSEA. CDR3 loop: CSVVQSTYEQYF.

The rearrangement uses TRBV7-8 and TRBJ2-3; without DNA, the TCRdb call of TRBD2 cannot be checked. In germline, CDR1 is SGHVS, CDR2 FQNEAQ. The CDR3 totals 19 residues. CDR3 protein: CASSLVVGGGSPGTDTQYF.

J is TRBJ1-1 and V is TRBV29-1. The CDR3 consists of 13 residues. Germline CDR1 and CDR2: SQVTM and ANQGSEA. This CDR3 is CSVEGRQNTEAFF.

The chain employs TRBV4-1 and TRBJ2-1; TCRdb returns TRBD2, unconfirmable since there is no DNA. CDR3 length: 17 amino acids. Germline assignment: CDR1 MGHRA and CDR2 YSYEKL. The CDR3 is CASSQGGLGLAFNEQFF.

This sequence joins TRBV4-3 and TRBJ1-1. Germline V CDR1 and CDR2: LGHNA, YSLEER. The CDR3 sequence is 14 residues long. CDR3 in amino acids: CASSLGTMNTEAFF.

The rearrangement links TRBV20-1 to TRBJ1-1. The CDR3 loop spans 13 amino acids. Germline CDR1 DFQATT, CDR2 SNEGSKA (reference sequence). The CDR3 sequence: CSASSGGATEAFF.

The gene calls are TRBV2 and TRBJ1-2. The CDR3 spans 12 residues. CDR1 and CDR2 (germline): SNHLY, FYNNEI. The CDR3 region is CASGRDGDGYTF.

The chain couples TRBV21-1 to TRBJ2-7; absent DNA, TCRdb's TRBD1 call cannot be checked. TRBV21-1 is labeled a pseudogene. The CDR3 contains 22 residues. CDR3 sequence reads: CASSKFCCGPGRPGQGPYEQYF.

The V and J genes are TRBV25-1 and TRBJ1-1; with no DNA, the TCRdb D assignment of TRBD1 cannot be verified. Germline CDR1 and CDR2: MGHDK and SYGVNS. The CDR3 extends over 15 amino acids. The CDR3 spells CASSVNRETNTEAFF.

V usage is TRBV20-1 and J usage is TRBJ2-7; TCRdb returns TRBD2, unconfirmable since there is no DNA. The CDR3 has 14 amino acids. Per the germline V gene, CDR1 is DFQATT and CDR2 is SNEGSKA (reference sequence). The CDR3: CSARVSGRELEQYF.

The rearrangement links TRBV7-6 to TRBJ2-7; TCRdb reports TRBD1, a call that lacks DNA to check it against. The CDR3 sequence is 15 residues long. CDR1 and CDR2 (germline): SGHVS, FNYEAQ. The CDR3 loop reads CASSLGQGLAYEQYF.

The J gene is TRBJ1-1, the V gene TRBV14; TCRdb names TRBD1, which stays unverified in the absence of DNA. Germline V gene lookup returns CDR1 SGHDN and CDR2 FVKESK. The CDR3 is 13 amino acids. This CDR3 is CASSLTASTEAFF.

The chain is built from TRBV20-1 and TRBJ2-7; there is no DNA to check the TCRdb D call of TRBD1. The CDR3 covers 15 residues. From germline, CDR1 is DFQATT and CDR2 SNEGSKA (reference sequence). This CDR3 reads CSARDPRDRGYEQYF.

The chain recombines TRBV20-1 with TRBJ2-1. The germline gives CDR1 DFQATT, CDR2 SNEGSKA (reference sequence). CDR3 length: 15 residues. Here the CDR3 reads CSAKRPSGSYNEQFF.

The chain carries TRBV23-1 and TRBJ2-5; TCRdb indicates TRBD2, and absent DNA this call remains unverified. TRBV23-1 carries the ORF label, with uncertain function. The CDR3 sequence is 15 residues long. The CDR3 loop is CASSQLSGTQETQYF.

The chain links TRBV7-6 to TRBJ2-7. CDR1 is SGHVS, CDR2 FNYEAQ, per germline. The CDR3 extends over 14 amino acids. CDR3 sequence: CASSLRPHSYEQYF.

The chain employs TRBV29-1 and TRBJ2-1. The germline CDR1 and CDR2 sequences are SQVTM and ANQGSEA. The CDR3 loop spans 14 amino acids. The CDR3 is CSVELQSSYNEQFF.